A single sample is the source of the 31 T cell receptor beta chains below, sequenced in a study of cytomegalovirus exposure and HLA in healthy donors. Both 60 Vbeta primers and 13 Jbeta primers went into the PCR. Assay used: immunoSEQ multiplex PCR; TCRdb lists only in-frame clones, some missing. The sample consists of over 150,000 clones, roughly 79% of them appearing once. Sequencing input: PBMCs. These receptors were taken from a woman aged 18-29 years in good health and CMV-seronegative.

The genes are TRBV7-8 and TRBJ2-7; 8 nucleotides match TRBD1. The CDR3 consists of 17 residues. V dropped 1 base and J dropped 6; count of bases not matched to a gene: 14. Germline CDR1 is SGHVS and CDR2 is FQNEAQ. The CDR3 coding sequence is TGTGCCAGCAGCTTAGTAAGCGGGTTCAGGGGGCGTCCCGAGCAGTACTTC. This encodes CASSLVSGFRGRPEQYF.

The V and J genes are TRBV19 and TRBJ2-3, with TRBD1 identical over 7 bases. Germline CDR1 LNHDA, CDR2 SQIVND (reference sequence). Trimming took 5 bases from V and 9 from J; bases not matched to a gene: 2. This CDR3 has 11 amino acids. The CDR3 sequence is CASSQTGTQYF. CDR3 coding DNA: TGTGCCAGTAGTCAGACAGGGACGCAGTATTTT. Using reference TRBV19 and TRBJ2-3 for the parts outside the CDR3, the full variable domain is DGGITQSPKYLFRKEGQNVTLSCEQNLNHDAMYWYRQDPGQGLRLIYYSQIVNDFQKGDIAEGYSVSREKKESFPLTVTSAQKNPTAFYLCASSQTGTQYFGPGTRLTVL.

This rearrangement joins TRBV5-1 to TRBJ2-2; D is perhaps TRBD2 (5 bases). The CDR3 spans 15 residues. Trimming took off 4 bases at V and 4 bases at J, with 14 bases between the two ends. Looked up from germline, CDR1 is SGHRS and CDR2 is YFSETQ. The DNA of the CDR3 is TGCGCCAGCAGCCCTCCGGATGGACTCACCGGGGAGCTGTTTTTT. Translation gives CASSPPDGLTGELFF.

The CDR3 spells CAISELDRTSGNTIYF. The CDR3 DNA follows: TGTGCCATCAGTGAGCTCGACAGGACCTCTGGAAACACCATATATTTT. The chain couples TRBV10-3 to TRBJ1-3; TRBD1 might be the D (6 bases). This CDR3 contains 16 residues. V was pared by 2 bases and J by 0 bases, with 11 bases between. CDR1 and CDR2 (germline): ENHRY, SYGVKD.

CDR3 loop: CASSDRSYQPQHF. In DNA, the CDR3 is TGTGCCAGCAGCGACAGGTCGTATCAGCCCCAGCATTTT. The J gene is TRBJ1-5, the V gene TRBV7-2, with TRBD1 as a possible D gene (6 bases). Trimming pared 5 bases from V and 5 bases from J, leaving 10 bases between. The germline gives CDR1 SGHTA, CDR2 FQGNSA. The CDR3 sequence is 13 residues long.

The CDR3 region has the DNA TGTGCCAGCCATGACAGGGTCGGAAAACTGTTTTTT. The encoded protein is CASHDRVGKLFF. The J gene is TRBJ1-4, the V gene TRBV28, with 7 positions matching TRBD1. V shed 8 bases and J 10 bases; nucleotides not matched to a gene: 7. CDR3 length: 12 amino acids. CDR1 and CDR2 from the germline V gene are MDHEN and SYDVKM.

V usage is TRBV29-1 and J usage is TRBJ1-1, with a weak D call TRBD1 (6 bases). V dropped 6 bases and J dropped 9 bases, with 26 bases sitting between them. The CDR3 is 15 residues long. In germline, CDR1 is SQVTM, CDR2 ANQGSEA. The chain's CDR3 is CSVQITGGRGEKAFF. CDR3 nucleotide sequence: TGCAGCGTACAGATAACGGGAGGCAGGGGCGAAAAAGCTTTCTTT. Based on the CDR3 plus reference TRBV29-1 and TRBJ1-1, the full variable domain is SAVISQKPSRDICQRGTSLTIQCQVDSQVTMMFWYRQQPGQSLTLIATANQGSEATYESGFVIDKFPISRPNLTFSTLTVSNMSPEDSSIYLCSVQITGGRGEKAFFGQGTRLTVV.

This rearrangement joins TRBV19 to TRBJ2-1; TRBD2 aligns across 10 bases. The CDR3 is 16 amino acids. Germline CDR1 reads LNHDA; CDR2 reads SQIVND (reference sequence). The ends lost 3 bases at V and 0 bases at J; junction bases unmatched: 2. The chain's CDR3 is CASSIPSGSSYNEQFF. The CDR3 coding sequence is TGTGCCAGTAGTATTCCTAGCGGGAGCTCCTACAATGAGCAGTTCTTC.

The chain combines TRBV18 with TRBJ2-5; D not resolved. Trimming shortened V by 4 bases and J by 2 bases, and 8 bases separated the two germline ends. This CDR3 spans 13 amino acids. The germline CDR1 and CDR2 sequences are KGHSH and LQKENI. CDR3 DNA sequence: TGTGCCAGCTCACTCCGGGTGCAAGAGACCCAGTACTTC. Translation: CASSLRVQETQYF.

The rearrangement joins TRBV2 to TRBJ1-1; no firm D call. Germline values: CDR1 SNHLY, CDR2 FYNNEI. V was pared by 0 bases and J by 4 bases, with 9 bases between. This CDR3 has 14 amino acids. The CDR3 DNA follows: TGTGCCAGCAGTGAAGCTGCGGCGAGCACTGAAGCTTTCTTT. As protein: CASSEAAASTEAFF.

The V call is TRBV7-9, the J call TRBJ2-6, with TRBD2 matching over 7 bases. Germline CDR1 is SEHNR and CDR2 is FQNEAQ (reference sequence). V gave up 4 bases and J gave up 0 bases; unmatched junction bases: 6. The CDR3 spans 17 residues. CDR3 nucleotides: TGTGCCAGCAGCTACCGGGACTATATCTCTGGGGCCAACGTCCTGACTTTC. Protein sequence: CASSYRDYISGANVLTF.

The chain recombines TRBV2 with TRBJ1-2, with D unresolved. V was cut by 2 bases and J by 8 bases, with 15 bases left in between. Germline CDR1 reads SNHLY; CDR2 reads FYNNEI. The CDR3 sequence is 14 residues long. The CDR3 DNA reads TGTGCCAGCAGTGAACCCGGGGAAGTAAGCGGCTACACCTTC. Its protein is CASSEPGEVSGYTF.

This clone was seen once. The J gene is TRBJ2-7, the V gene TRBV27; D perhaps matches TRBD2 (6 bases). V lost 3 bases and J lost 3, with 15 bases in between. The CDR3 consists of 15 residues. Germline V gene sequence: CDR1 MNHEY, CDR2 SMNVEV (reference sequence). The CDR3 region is CASSFFGAGLYEQYF. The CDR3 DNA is TGTGCCAGCAGTTTCTTCGGCGCGGGACTCTACGAGCAGTACTTC.

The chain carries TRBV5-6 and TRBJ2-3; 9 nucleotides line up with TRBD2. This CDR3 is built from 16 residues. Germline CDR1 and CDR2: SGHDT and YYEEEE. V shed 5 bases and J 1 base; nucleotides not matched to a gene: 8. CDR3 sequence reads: CASRFSGRRGTDTQYF. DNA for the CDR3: TGTGCCAGCAGATTTAGCGGGAGAAGGGGCACAGATACGCAGTATTTT.

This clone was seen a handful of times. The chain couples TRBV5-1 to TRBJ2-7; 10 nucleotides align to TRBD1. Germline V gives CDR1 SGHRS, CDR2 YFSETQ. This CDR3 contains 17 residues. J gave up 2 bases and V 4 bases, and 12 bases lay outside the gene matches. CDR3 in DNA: TGCGCCAGCAGCCCCCTCCCGACCGGGACAGGGGCCTACGAGCAGTACTTC. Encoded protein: CASSPLPTGTGAYEQYF.

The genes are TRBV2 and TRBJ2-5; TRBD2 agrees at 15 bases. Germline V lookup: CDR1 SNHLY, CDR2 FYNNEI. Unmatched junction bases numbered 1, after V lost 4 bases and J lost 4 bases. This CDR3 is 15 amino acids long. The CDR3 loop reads CASSGTSGGAETQYF. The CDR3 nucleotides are TGTGCCAGCAGTGGGACTAGCGGGGGGGCAGAGACCCAGTACTTC.

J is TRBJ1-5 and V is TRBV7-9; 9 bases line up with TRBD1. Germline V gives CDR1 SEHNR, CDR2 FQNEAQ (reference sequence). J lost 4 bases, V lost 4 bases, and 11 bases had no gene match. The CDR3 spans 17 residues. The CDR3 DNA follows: TGTGCCAGCAGCTCCGGGACAGGGAGCGTTCAGAATCAGCCCCAGCATTTT. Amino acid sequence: CASSSGTGSVQNQPQHF.

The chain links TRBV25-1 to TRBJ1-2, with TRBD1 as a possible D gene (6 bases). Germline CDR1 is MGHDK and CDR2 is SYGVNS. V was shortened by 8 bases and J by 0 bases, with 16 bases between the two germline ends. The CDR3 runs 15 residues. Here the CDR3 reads CASRGGAATNYGYTF. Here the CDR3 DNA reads TGTGCCAGCCGCGGGGGGGCCGCGACTAACTATGGCTACACCTTC.

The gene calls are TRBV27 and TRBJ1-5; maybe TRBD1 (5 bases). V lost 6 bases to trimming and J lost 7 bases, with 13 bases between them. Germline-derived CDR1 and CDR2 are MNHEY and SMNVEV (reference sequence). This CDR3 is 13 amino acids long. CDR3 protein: CASSSGGGQPQHF. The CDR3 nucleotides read TGTGCCAGCAGCTCCGGGGGTGGGCAGCCCCAGCATTTT.

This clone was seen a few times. The CDR3 loop reads CASSLGTASTDTQYF. CDR3 DNA: TGCGCCAGCAGCCTGGGGACAGCGAGCACAGATACGCAGTATTTT. The chain carries TRBV4-1 and TRBJ2-3; 7 nucleotides line up with TRBD1. This CDR3 region has 15 residues. J lost 0 bases, V lost 4 bases, and 4 bases had no gene match. Germline V CDR1 and CDR2: MGHRA, YSYEKL.

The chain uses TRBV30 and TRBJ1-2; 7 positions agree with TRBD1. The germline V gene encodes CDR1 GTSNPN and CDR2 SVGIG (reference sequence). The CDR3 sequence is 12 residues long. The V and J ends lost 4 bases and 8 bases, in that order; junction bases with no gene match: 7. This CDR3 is CAWNIGTDGYTF. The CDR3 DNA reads TGTGCCTGGAACATTGGGACAGACGGCTACACCTTC. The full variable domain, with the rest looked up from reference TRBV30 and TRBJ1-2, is SQTIHQWPATLVQPVGSPLSLECTVEGTSNPNLYWYRQAAGRGLQLLFYSVGIGQISSEVPQNLSASRPQDRQFILSSKKLLLSDSGFYLCAWNIGTDGYTFGSGTRLTVV.

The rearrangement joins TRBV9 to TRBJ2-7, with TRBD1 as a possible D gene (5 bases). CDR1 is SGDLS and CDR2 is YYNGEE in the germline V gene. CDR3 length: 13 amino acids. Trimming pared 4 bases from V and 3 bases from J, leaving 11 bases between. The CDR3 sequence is CASSLTQGYEQYF. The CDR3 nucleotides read TGTGCCAGCAGCCTCACGCAGGGCTACGAGCAGTACTTC.

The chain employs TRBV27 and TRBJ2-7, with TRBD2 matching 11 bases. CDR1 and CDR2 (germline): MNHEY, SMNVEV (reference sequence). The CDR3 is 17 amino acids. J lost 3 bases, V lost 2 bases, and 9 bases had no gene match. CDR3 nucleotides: TGTGCCAGCAGTTTAGGTCTAGCGGGAGGCCTCCACTACGAGCAGTACTTC. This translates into CASSLGLAGGLHYEQYF.

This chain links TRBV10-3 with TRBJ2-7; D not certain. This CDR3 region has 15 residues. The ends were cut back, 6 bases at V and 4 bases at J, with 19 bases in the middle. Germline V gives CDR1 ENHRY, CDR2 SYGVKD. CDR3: CAISRADSTGYEQYF. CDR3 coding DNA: TGTGCCATCAGCAGAGCTGACTCGACCGGGTACGAGCAGTACTTC.

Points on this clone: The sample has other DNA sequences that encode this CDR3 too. For the CDR3, the DNA is TGTGCCTGGAGTGTAGGGACAGGGGATTCACCCCTCCACTTT. This sequence encodes CAWSVGTGDSPLHF. The gene calls are TRBV30 and TRBJ1-6; 10 bases fit TRBD1. The germline CDR1 and CDR2 sequences are GTSNPN and SVGIG (reference sequence). The CDR3 spans 14 residues. V lost 0 bases to trimming and J lost 8 bases; unmatched junction nucleotides: 1.

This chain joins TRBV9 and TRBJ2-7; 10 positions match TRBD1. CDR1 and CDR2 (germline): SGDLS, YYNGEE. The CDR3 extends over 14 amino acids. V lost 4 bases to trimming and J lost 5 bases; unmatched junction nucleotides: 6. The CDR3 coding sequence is TGTGCCAGCAGCCCCGGGACAGGGGACCACGAGCAGTACTTC. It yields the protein CASSPGTGDHEQYF.

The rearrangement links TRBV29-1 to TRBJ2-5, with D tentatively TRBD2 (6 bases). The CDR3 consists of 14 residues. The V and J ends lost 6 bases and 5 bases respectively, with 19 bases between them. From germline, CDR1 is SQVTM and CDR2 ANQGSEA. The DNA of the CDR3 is TGCAGCGTGACCCCGGGAGTAGGCGTCGAGACCCAGTACTTC. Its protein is CSVTPGVGVETQYF.

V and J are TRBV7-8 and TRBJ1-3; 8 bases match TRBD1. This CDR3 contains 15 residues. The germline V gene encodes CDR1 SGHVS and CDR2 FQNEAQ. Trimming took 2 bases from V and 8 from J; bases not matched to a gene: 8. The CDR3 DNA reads TGTGCCAGCAGCTTATACGGACAGGGAGAAGACACCATATATTTT. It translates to CASSLYGQGEDTIYF.

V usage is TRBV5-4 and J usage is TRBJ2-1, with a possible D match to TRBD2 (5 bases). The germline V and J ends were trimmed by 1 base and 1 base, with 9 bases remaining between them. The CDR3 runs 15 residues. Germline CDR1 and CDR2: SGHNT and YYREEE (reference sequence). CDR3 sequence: CASSLQGGSYNEQFF. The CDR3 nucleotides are TGTGCCAGCAGCTTGCAAGGCGGGTCCTACAATGAGCAGTTCTTC.

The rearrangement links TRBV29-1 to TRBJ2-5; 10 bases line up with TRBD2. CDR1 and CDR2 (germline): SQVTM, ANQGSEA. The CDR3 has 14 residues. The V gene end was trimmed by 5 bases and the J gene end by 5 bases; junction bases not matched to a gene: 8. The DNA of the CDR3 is TGCAGCGTTAGGACCTCTAGCGGGAGCGAGACCCAGTACTTC. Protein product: CSVRTSSGSETQYF.

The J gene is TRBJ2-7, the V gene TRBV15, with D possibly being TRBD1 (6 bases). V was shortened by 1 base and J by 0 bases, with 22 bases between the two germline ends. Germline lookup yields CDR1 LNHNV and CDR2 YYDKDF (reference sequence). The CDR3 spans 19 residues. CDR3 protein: CATSRGGSKTGRSSYEQYF. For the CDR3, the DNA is TGTGCCACCAGCAGAGGTGGATCCAAGACAGGACGGTCCTCCTACGAGCAGTACTTC.